This T cell receptor (beta chain) was retrieved from a study of blood T cell repertoires in COVID-19. V shed 0 bases and J shed 2 bases, with 14 bases lying between them. The germline V gene encodes CDR1 MNHEY and CDR2 SVGAGI. The CDR3 has 16 amino acids. Per the original data handling: Reference gene primer amplification gave nucleated cell count estimates. Sequencing used immunoSEQ multiplex PCR; TCRdb keeps in-frame clones, though not all of them. V, J and clone size were drawn from that table, and D and trimming were deduced from the DNA. Here the sample spans under 200,000 clones, about 85% being singletons.

This sequence joins TRBV6-5 and TRBJ2-7, with D tentatively TRBD2 (6 bases). The sequence was obtained from a woman older than 75 with acute or convalescent COVID-19. Sample: peripheral blood. The CDR3 region is CASSYSASGRAYEQYF. CDR3 nucleotide sequence: TGTGCCAGCAGTTACTCGGCGAGCGGGCGCGCCTACGAGCAGTACTTC.